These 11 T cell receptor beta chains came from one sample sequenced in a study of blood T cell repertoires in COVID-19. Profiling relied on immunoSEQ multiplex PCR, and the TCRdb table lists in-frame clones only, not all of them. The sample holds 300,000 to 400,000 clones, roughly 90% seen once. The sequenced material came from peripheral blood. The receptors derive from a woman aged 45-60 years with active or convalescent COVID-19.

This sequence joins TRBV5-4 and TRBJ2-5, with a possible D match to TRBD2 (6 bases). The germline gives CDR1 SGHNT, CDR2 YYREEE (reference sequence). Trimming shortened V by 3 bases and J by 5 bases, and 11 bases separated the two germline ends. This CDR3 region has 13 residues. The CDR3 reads CASSWGGGETQYF. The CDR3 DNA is TGTGCCAGCAGCTGGGGAGGAGGGGAGACCCAGTACTTC.

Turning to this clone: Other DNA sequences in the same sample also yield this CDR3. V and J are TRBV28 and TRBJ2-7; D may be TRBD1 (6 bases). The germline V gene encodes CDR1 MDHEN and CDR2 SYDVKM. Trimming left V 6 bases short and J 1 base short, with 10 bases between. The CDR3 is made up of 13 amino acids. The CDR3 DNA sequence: TGTGCCAGCAGCTCAGGACAGTCCTACGAGCAGTACTTC. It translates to CASSSGQSYEQYF. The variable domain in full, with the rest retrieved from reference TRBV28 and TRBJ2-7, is DVKVTQSSRYLVKRTGEKVFLECVQDMDHENMFWYRQDPGLGLRLIYFSYDVKMKEKGDIPEGYSVSREKKERFSLILESASTNQTSMYLCASSSGQSYEQYFGPGTRLTVT.

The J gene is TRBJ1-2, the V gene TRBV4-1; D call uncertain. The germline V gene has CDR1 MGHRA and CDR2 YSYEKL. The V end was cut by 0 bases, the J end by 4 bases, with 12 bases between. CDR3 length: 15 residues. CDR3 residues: CASSQDHGRLYGYTF. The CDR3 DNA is TGCGCCAGCAGCCAAGATCACGGCAGACTCTATGGCTACACCTTC.

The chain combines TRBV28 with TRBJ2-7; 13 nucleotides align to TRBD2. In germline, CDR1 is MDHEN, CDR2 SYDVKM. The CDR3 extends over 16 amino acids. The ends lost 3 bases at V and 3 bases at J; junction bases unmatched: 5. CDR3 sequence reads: CASSLGGLAGSYEQYF. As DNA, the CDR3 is TGTGCCAGCAGTTTGGGGGGACTAGCGGGAAGCTACGAGCAGTACTTC.

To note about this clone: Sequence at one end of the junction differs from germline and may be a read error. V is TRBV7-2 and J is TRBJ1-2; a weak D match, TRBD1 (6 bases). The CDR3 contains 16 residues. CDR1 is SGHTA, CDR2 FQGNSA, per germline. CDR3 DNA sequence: TGTGCCAGCAGCTTAAACAGGGAGTTTACTAACCATGGCTACACCTTC. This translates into CASSLNREFTNHGYTF.

As DNA, the CDR3 is TGTGCCAGCAGCAACGGACAGGGGGCAGGACCCCAGCATTTT. It translates to CASSNGQGAGPQHF. J is TRBJ1-5 and V is TRBV2, with 11 positions matching TRBD1. Germline CDR1 and CDR2: SNHLY and FYNNEI. This CDR3 contains 14 residues. V lost 6 bases, J lost 10 bases, and 8 bases stayed unmatched. Full variable domain (remainder filled in from reference TRBV2 and TRBJ1-5): EPEVTQTPSHQVTQMGQEVILRCVPISNHLYFYWYRQILGQKVEFLVSFYNNEISEKSEIFDDQFSVERPDGSNFTLKIRSTKLEDSAMYFCASSNGQGAGPQHFGDGTRLSIL.

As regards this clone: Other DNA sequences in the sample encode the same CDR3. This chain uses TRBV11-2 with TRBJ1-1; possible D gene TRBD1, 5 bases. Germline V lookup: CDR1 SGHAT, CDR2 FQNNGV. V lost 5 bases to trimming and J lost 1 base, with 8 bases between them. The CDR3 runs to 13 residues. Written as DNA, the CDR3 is TGTGCCAGCAGCCTCGGGGGGAACACTGAAGCTTTCTTT. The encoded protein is CASSLGGNTEAFF.

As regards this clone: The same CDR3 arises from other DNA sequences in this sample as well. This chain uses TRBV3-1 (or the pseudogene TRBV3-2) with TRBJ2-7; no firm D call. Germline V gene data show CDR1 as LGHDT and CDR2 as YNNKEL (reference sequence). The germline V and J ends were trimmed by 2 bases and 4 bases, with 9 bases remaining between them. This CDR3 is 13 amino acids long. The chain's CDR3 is CASSQPSGYEQYF. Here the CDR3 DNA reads TGTGCCAGCAGCCAACCGTCGGGTTACGAGCAGTACTTC.

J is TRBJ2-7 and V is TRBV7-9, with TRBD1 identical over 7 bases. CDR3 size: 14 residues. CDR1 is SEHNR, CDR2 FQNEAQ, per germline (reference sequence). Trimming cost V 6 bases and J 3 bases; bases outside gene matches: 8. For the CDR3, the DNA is TGTGCCAGCAGTGTCGGACAGGTGAACTACGAGCAGTACTTC. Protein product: CASSVGQVNYEQYF.

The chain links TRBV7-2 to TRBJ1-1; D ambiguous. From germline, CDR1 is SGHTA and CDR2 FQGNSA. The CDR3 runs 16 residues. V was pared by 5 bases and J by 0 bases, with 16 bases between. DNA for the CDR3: TGTGCCAGCAGCCCAGAGGTTGTTAATATGAACACTGAAGCTTTCTTT. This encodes CASSPEVVNMNTEAFF.

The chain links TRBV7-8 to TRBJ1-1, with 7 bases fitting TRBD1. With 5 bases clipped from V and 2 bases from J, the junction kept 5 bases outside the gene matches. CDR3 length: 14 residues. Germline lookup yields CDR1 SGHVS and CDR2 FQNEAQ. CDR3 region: CASSPRDSNTEAFF. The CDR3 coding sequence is TGTGCCAGCAGCCCCCGGGACAGTAACACTGAAGCTTTCTTT.